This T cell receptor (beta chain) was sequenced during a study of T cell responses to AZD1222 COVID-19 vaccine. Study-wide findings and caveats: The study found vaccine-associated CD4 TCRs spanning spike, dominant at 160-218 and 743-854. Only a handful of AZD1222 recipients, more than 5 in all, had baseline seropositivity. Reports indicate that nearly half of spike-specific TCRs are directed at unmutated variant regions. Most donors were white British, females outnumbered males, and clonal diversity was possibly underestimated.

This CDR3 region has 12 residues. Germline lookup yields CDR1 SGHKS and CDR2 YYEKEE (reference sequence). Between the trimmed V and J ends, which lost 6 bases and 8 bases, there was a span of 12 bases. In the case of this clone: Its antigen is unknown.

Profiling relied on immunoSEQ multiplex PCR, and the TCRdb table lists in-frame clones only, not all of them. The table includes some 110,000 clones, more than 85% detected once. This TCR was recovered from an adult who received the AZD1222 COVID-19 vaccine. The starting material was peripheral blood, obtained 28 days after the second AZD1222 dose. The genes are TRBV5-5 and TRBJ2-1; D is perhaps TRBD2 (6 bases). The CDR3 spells CASTSGGYEQFF. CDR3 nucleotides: TGTGCCAGCACCTCCGGGGGATATGAGCAGTTCTTC.